This TCR beta chain was identified during a study of blood T cells in healthy people across ages. Regarding this clonotype: One end of the junction is discordant with germline, which a read error may explain.

The length of the CDR3 is 17 residues. Germline V gives CDR1 SEHNR, CDR2 FQNEAQ (reference sequence). A second PCR of 7 to 11 cycles used a sample-barcoded 5' primer and a J-beta primer mix. TCRdb reanalysed the 5' RACE reads using MiXCR and keeps one entry per CDR3 protein. The top ten hold around 15% of the sample, which has 980,000 or so distinct CDR3 sequences, around 48% seen once. The TCR sequence derives from a man aged 25-40 years in good health. The specimen sequenced was blood. V is TRBV7-9 and J is TRBJ1-1, with D possibly being TRBD1 (5 bases). The CDR3 is CAGSPRGRQPWNTEAFF. CDR3 sequence (DNA): TGTGCCGGCAGCCCCCGGGGCAGGCAACCGTGGAACACTGAAGCTTTCTTT. Drawing the rest from reference TRBV7-9 and TRBJ1-1, the complete variable domain is DTGVSQNPRHKITKRGQNVTFRCDPISEHNRLYWYRQTLGQGPEFLTYFQNEAQLEKSRLLSDRFSAERPKGSFSTLEIQRTEQGDSAMYLCAGSPRGRQPWNTEAFFGQGTRLTVV.